A single sample gave rise to the 5 T cell receptor beta chains below, sequenced in a study of early T cells in non-severe SARS-CoV-2 infection. TCRdb re-called the 5' RACE reads with MiXCR, one entry per CDR3 protein. The data contain over 35,000 distinct CDR3 sequences, approximately 5.9% of them singletons. The material sequenced was whole blood, taken at baseline. These TCRs come from an adult who was a healthcare worker with PCR-confirmed SARS-CoV-2 infection or an uninfected control (not recorded which).

The chain couples TRBV18 to TRBJ1-5, with D possibly being TRBD1 (5 bases). V was shortened by 5 bases and J by 1 base, with 12 bases between the two germline ends. The length of the CDR3 is 15 residues. Germline CDR1 and CDR2: KGHSH and LQKENI. This CDR3 reads CASSMRQGSNQPQHF. In nucleotides, the CDR3 is TGTGCCAGCTCAATGAGGCAGGGAAGCAATCAGCCCCAGCATTTT.

The chain links TRBV14 to TRBJ1-1; D is ambiguous. CDR3 length: 14 residues. Per the germline V gene, CDR1 is SGHDN and CDR2 is FVKESK. With 0 bases removed from V and 11 bases from J, the gap between germline ends came to 16 bases. For the CDR3, the DNA is TGTGCCAGCAGCCAAGATGGCTGGTCAGGTGGGGCTTTCTTT. It specifies CASSQDGWSGGAFF. Full variable domain (outside the CDR3, taken from reference TRBV14 and TRBJ1-1): EAGVTQFPSHSVIEKGQTVTLRCDPISGHDNLYWYRRVMGKEIKFLLHFVKESKQDESGMPNNRFLAERTGGTYSTLKVQPAELEDSGVYFCASSQDGWSGGAFFGQGTRLTVV.

This clonotype was observed at least ten times. The genes are TRBV12-3 or TRBV12-4 and TRBJ1-5; TRBD1 agrees at 7 bases. V shed 6 bases, J shed 3 bases, and the junction held 8 bases outside the gene matches. The CDR3 is made up of 15 amino acids. CDR3 region: CASRPRTGDNQPQHF. The CDR3 nucleotides are TGTGCCAGCAGGCCTCGTACAGGGGACAATCAGCCCCAGCATTTT.

This clonotype was seen ten or more times. This chain links TRBV7-8 with TRBJ2-7, with D maybe TRBD2 (5 bases). The germline gives CDR1 SGHVS, CDR2 FQNEAQ. Deletions cut 5 bases from V and 1 base from J, with 12 bases between. The CDR3 is 14 amino acids. CDR3 in amino acids: CASSREGYSYEQYF. The CDR3 DNA is TGTGCCAGCAGCCGTGAGGGCTATTCCTACGAGCAGTACTTC.

The chain employs TRBV7-6 and TRBJ2-1; D might be TRBD1 or TRBD2, each matching 6 bases. Germline CDR1 and CDR2: SGHVS and FNYEAQ. The ends were cut back, 2 bases at V and 0 bases at J, with 11 bases in the middle. The CDR3 has 16 residues. The CDR3, as DNA: TGTGCCAGCAGCTTAAGAGGGGGGAGCTCCTACAATGAGCAGTTCTTC. Translating gives CASSLRGGSSYNEQFF.